What follows are 16 T cell receptor beta chains derived from one specimen sequenced in a study of prognosis after radiotherapy for stage I lung cancer. Genomic DNA yielded TCR beta CDR3, amplified by two-round multiplex PCR. Primers specific to each TRBV and TRBJ gene drove first-round PCR. TCRdb recomputed calls from the multiplex PCR reads with MiXCR, one row per CDR3 protein. There are almost 40,000 distinct CDR3 sequences in the sample; roughly a quarter occur only once, and 25% lies in the top ten. The specimen comprised PBMCs, sampled before or after stereotactic body radiation therapy (not recorded which). The receptors derive from a donor at least 50 years old with non-small cell lung cancer.

This clonotype showed up just a few times. A much larger clone lies one base from this, so it may be a read error. The chain carries TRBV6-5 and TRBJ1-2; 8 bases map to TRBD1. Germline assignment: CDR1 MNHEY and CDR2 SVGAGI. The CDR3 covers 13 residues. As DNA, the CDR3 is TGTGCCAGCAGTTACACAGGGGGTTATGGCTACGCCTTC. Its translation: CASSYTGGYGYAF.

Details on this clonotype: This may be a read error, as it is one base from a much larger clone. The V and J genes are TRBV3-1 and TRBJ2-1; D unresolved. The germline CDR1 and CDR2 sequences are LGHDT and YNNKEL (reference sequence). The CDR3 sequence is 13 residues long. The CDR3 loop reads CANSQGSPTEQFF. Here the CDR3 DNA reads TGTGCCAACAGCCAAGGGTCTCCCACTGAGCAGTTCTTC.

This clonotype was seen ten or more times. The chain uses TRBV6-2 or TRBV6-3 and TRBJ2-5; maybe TRBD1 (6 bases). The germline gives CDR1 MNHEY, CDR2 SVGEGT. V lost 4 bases, J lost 5 bases, and 11 bases lay in between. The CDR3 runs to 13 residues. CDR3 residues: CASSSRGWETQYF. The CDR3 DNA sequence: TGTGCCAGCAGTTCCAGGGGATGGGAGACCCAGTACTTC.

In this sample, this clonotype turned up many times. The chain joins TRBV12-3 or TRBV12-4 to TRBJ2-1; D ambiguous. Trimming took 3 bases from V and 7 from J, leaving 19 bases between them. This CDR3 is 16 amino acids long. Here the CDR3 reads CASSFSQTDNRNEQFF. CDR3 DNA sequence: TGTGCCAGCAGTTTCTCTCAGACCGATAATAGGAATGAGCAGTTCTTC.

This clonotype was counted at least ten times. This chain connects TRBV12-3 or TRBV12-4 to TRBJ1-5; D unresolved. Between the trimmed V and J ends, which lost 5 bases and 5 bases, there was a span of 7 bases. This CDR3 region has 12 residues. DNA of the CDR3: TGTGCCAGCAGTCTACGGGATCAGCCCCAGCATTTT. It encodes CASSLRDQPQHF.

This clonotype showed up many times. This chain links TRBV5-1 with TRBJ1-1; D is ambiguous. V lost 1 base and J 0 bases, leaving 7 bases between the germline ends. CDR1 and CDR2 (germline): SGHRS, YFSETQ. The CDR3 loop spans 14 amino acids. The CDR3 coding sequence is TGCGCCAGCAGCTTGTCCACAATGAACACTGAAGCTTTCTTT. Residues: CASSLSTMNTEAFF.

A word on this clonotype: A far bigger clonotype differs at one base, so this is likely a read error. This chain links TRBV6-4 with TRBJ2-7, with 8 bases that match TRBD1. The CDR3 sequence is 15 residues long. Germline values: CDR1 MRHNA, CDR2 SNTAGT. V gave up 7 bases and J gave up 6 bases; unmatched junction bases: 14. The CDR3 protein is CASKITGTGPCEQYF. CDR3 nucleotides: TGTGCCAGCAAGATAACCGGGACAGGACCCTGCGAGCAGTACTTC.

This clonotype showed up many times. The rearrangement uses TRBV27 and TRBJ2-1; 7 nucleotides agree with TRBD1. The V segment lost 5 bases and the J segment 7 bases; nucleotides outside the gene matches: 8. CDR1 and CDR2 from the germline V gene are MNHEY and SMNVEV (reference sequence). The CDR3 runs to 14 residues. This CDR3 reads CASSPTGTANEQFF. As DNA, the CDR3 is TGTGCCAGCAGTCCTACCGGGACAGCAAATGAGCAGTTCTTC.

This clonotype has ten or more counts. The rearrangement links TRBV29-1 to TRBJ2-7, with no clear D. The CDR3 extends over 11 amino acids. With 4 bases removed from V and 5 bases from J, the gap between germline ends came to 9 bases. Germline V lookup: CDR1 SQVTM, CDR2 ANQGSEA. The CDR3 DNA sequence: TGCAGCGTTGGGTGGGCCGACGAGCAGTACTTC. Residues: CSVGWADEQYF.

On this clonotype itself: A single base separates this from a much larger clone, so it may be a read error. The rearrangement uses TRBV6-9 and TRBJ2-6; the match to TRBD1 covers 7 bases. CDR3 length: 15 amino acids. V lost 3 bases and J lost 4; bases outside the gene matches: 3. Germline V gene sequence: CDR1 MNHGY, CDR2 SVAAGI. The CDR3 reads CASSYRGTGANVLTF. As DNA, the CDR3 is TGTGCCAGCAGTTACAGGGGGACCGGGGCCAACGTCCTGACTTTC.

This clonotype was counted many times. V usage is TRBV7-2 and J usage is TRBJ2-1; D is unresolved. With 2 bases removed from V and 9 bases from J, the gap between germline ends came to 8 bases. This CDR3 is built from 12 residues. Germline CDR1 reads SGHTA; CDR2 reads FQGNSA. CDR3 bases: TGTGCCAGCAGCTTAAGGCTCGGTGAGCAGTTCTTC. Translating it yields CASSLRLGEQFF.

As for this clonotype: A far larger clone differs by one base, so this is likely a read error. The rearrangement links TRBV6-4 to TRBJ2-1, with 11 nucleotides matching TRBD1. Losses at the gene ends were 5 bases for V and 7 bases for J; bases not matched to a gene: 7. The CDR3 contains 15 residues. In germline, CDR1 is MRHNA, CDR2 SNTAGT. The CDR3 spells CASSFRTGGQNEQFF. In DNA, the CDR3 is TGTGCCAGCAGTTTTAGGACAGGGGGCCAAAATGAGCAGTTCTTC.

This clonotype was picked up one time. The V call is TRBV5-1, the J call TRBJ2-7, with D possibly TRBD1 on 5 matching bases. CDR3 length: 13 amino acids. Germline CDR1 and CDR2: SGHRS and YFSETQ. The ends were cut back, 6 bases at V and 5 bases at J, with 15 bases in the middle. CDR3 region: CASIPGHGNEQYF. The DNA for the CDR3 is TGCGCCAGCATCCCTGGACACGGTAACGAGCAGTACTTC.

This clonotype was detected ten times or more. The chain has TRBV20-1 and TRBJ2-1; 9 nucleotides line up with TRBD2. The CDR3 spans 14 residues. The germline CDR1 and CDR2 sequences are DFQATT and SNEGSKA (reference sequence). Unmatched junction bases numbered 6, after V lost 1 base and J lost 8 bases. This chain's CDR3 is CSARVPSGTHEQFF. CDR3 bases: TGCAGTGCTAGAGTGCCTAGCGGGACGCATGAGCAGTTCTTC.

About this clonotype: Sequence at one end of the junction differs from germline and may be a read error. This rearrangement joins TRBV6-5 to TRBJ1-6, with 8 bases aligning to TRBD1. Germline V gene lookup returns CDR1 MNHEY and CDR2 SVGAGI. The CDR3 extends over 16 amino acids. The DNA of the CDR3 is TGTGCCTGCAGTTACGGGGACAGGTCCCATAATTCACCCCTCCACTTT. As protein: CACSYGDRSHNSPLHF.

This clonotype was observed at least ten times. The chain employs TRBV12-3 or TRBV12-4 and TRBJ1-1, with no clear D. There are 12 residues in the CDR3. Deletions cut 1 base from V and 9 bases from J, with 9 bases between. The CDR3 coding sequence is TGTGCCAGCAGTTTAGAGGGCAGAAAAGCTTTCTTT. Translated: CASSLEGRKAFF.